This entry lists 19 T cell receptor beta chains sequenced from one sample in a study of T cell responses to AZD1222 COVID-19 vaccine. The assay was immunoSEQ multiplex PCR, and TCRdb's table has in-frame clones only and misses some. The table includes about 94,000 clones, 85% detected once. The material sequenced was peripheral blood, taken 28 days after the second AZD1222 dose. The receptor set was obtained from an adult who received the AZD1222 COVID-19 vaccine.

V and J are TRBV18 and TRBJ1-4; D perhaps matches TRBD1 (5 bases). This CDR3 is 16 amino acids long. Per the germline V gene, CDR1 is KGHSH and CDR2 is LQKENI. The V and J ends lost 3 bases and 6 bases respectively, with 17 bases between them. The CDR3 DNA reads as TGTGCCAGCTCACCTATAGGCCGAGGGACGCATGAAAAACTGTTTTTT. Protein sequence: CASSPIGRGTHEKLFF.

The sample holds one count of this clone. The rearrangement links TRBV9 to TRBJ2-1; D not certain. CDR3 length: 14 residues. Trimming shortened V by 3 bases and J by 5 bases, and 12 bases separated the two germline ends. Germline assignment: CDR1 SGDLS and CDR2 YYNGEE. CDR3 region: CASSALRLDNEQFF. DNA of the CDR3: TGTGCCAGCAGCGCCCTGCGGCTAGACAATGAGCAGTTCTTC.

CDR3 sequence (DNA): TGTGCCAGCAGCCTTGGACGGACAACTAATGAAAAACTGTTTTTT. Residues: CASSLGRTTNEKLFF. The chain recombines TRBV7-6 with TRBJ1-4; D call uncertain. The CDR3 is 15 residues long. Germline CDR1 and CDR2: SGHVS and FNYEAQ. Trimming removed 5 bases at V and 0 bases at J, with 10 bases between.

This chain links TRBV2 with TRBJ2-3; 12 nucleotides match TRBD2. The CDR3 is 17 amino acids. Trimming at V came to 4 bases and at J to 0 bases, leaving 5 bases not matched to a gene. Germline-derived CDR1 and CDR2 are SNHLY and FYNNEI. The CDR3 coding sequence is TGTGCCAGCAGTGGACTAGCGGGGGCAATAAGCACAGATACGCAGTATTTT. This codes for CASSGLAGAISTDTQYF.

The J gene is TRBJ2-2, the V gene TRBV7-3, with 9 bases fitting TRBD2. CDR1 is SGHTA, CDR2 FQGTGA, per germline. Trimming took 1 base from V and 4 from J; bases not matched to a gene: 7. CDR3 length equals 17 residues. The CDR3 sequence is CASSLIAGGPGTGELFF. The CDR3 DNA reads as TGTGCCAGCAGCTTAATCGCGGGAGGGCCTGGCACCGGGGAGCTGTTTTTT.

The chain couples TRBV5-6 to TRBJ2-1; the match to TRBD2 covers 14 bases. Losses at the gene ends were 6 bases for V and 0 bases for J; bases not matched to a gene: 8. CDR1 and CDR2 from the germline V gene are SGHDT and YYEEEE. This CDR3 spans 18 amino acids. In DNA, the CDR3 is TGTGCCAGCATATCGGGACTAGCGGGAGCGGGCTCCTACAATGAGCAGTTCTTC. It is translated as CASISGLAGAGSYNEQFF. The complete variable domain, with remaining parts taken from reference TRBV5-6 and TRBJ2-1, reads DAGVTQSPTHLIKTRGQQVTLRCSPKSGHDTVSWYQQALGQGPQFIFQYYEEEERQRGNFPDRFSGHQFPNYSSELNVNALLLGDSALYLCASISGLAGAGSYNEQFFGPGTRLTVL.

The chain couples TRBV5-1 to TRBJ2-1; a weak D match, TRBD2 (5 bases). Between the trimmed V and J ends, which lost 4 bases and 0 bases, there was a span of 14 bases. This CDR3 is 16 amino acids long. The germline gives CDR1 SGHRS, CDR2 YFSETQ. CDR3 sequence reads: CASSTGLLPSYNEQFF. Here the CDR3 DNA reads TGCGCCAGCAGCACCGGACTTCTACCCTCCTACAATGAGCAGTTCTTC.

The chain employs TRBV3-1 (or the pseudogene TRBV3-2) and TRBJ2-7; no clear D. Trimming removed 5 bases at V and 0 bases at J, with 5 bases between. The CDR3 sequence is 12 residues long. CDR1 LGHDT and CDR2 YNNKEL come from the germline V gene (reference sequence). CDR3 bases: TGTGCCAGCAGCGGGCTCTCCTACGAGCAGTACTTC. Amino acids: CASSGLSYEQYF.

This clone was seen once. The junction and the germline gene differ at one end; a read error may be behind it. The chain joins TRBV12-3 or TRBV12-4 to TRBJ2-7; D is tentatively TRBD1 or TRBD2 (5 bases each). This CDR3 spans 12 amino acids. CDR3 residues: CASSLWSGPISF. The CDR3 coding sequence is TGTGCCAGCAGTTTATGGTCGGGGCCTATAAGCTTC.

This chain joins TRBV24-1 and TRBJ2-3; 8 nucleotides match TRBD1. V trimming: 7 bases; J trimming: 4 bases; junction bases outside the gene matches: 6. CDR1 is KGHDR, CDR2 SFDVKD, per germline. This CDR3 is 14 amino acids long. For the CDR3, the DNA is TGTGCCACCAGGGGGACAGGAGCTCCAGATACGCAGTATTTT. Its protein product is CATRGTGAPDTQYF.

The V gene is TRBV10-3, the J gene TRBJ2-7; 9 nucleotides align to TRBD1. The CDR3 is 15 residues long. Per the germline V gene, CDR1 is ENHRY and CDR2 is SYGVKD. V was clipped by 5 bases and J by 0 bases; unmatched bases: 5. The CDR3 region is CAISLTGGNSYEQYF. The CDR3 nucleotides read TGTGCCATCAGTCTAACAGGGGGCAACTCCTACGAGCAGTACTTC.

This rearrangement joins TRBV11-2 to TRBJ2-5, with D maybe TRBD1 (6 bases). Trimming took off 3 bases at V and 5 bases at J, with 13 bases between the two ends. The CDR3 has 14 residues. Germline lookup yields CDR1 SGHAT and CDR2 FQNNGV. DNA for the CDR3: TGTGCCAGCAGCTTTGGTTCAGGGGCCGAGACCCAGTACTTC. Translating it yields CASSFGSGAETQYF. The full variable domain, in which reference TRBV11-2 and TRBJ2-5 provide the parts outside the CDR3, is EAGVAQSPRYKIIEKRQSVAFWCNPISGHATLYWYQQILGQGPKLLIQFQNNGVVDDSQLPKDRFSAERLKGVDSTLKIQPAKLEDSAVYLCASSFGSGAETQYFGPGTRLLVL.

The chain employs TRBV19 and TRBJ2-4; TRBD1 might be the D (6 bases). From germline, CDR1 is LNHDA and CDR2 SQIVND (reference sequence). Trimming shortened V by 3 bases and J by 11 bases, and 11 bases separated the two germline ends. The CDR3 is 12 residues long. CDR3 sequence: CASSIRDTFQYF. The CDR3 nucleotides are TGTGCCAGTAGTATCCGGGACACCTTTCAGTACTTC. Looking up the rest from reference TRBV19 and TRBJ2-4 gives the full variable domain: DGGITQSPKYLFRKEGQNVTLSCEQNLNHDAMYWYRQDPGQGLRLIYYSQIVNDFQKGDIAEGYSVSREKKESFPLTVTSAQKNPTAFYLCASSIRDTFQYFGAGTRLSVL.

The chain couples TRBV12-3 or TRBV12-4 to TRBJ1-4; TRBD1 might be the D (5 bases). This CDR3 is 13 amino acids long. Between the trimmed V and J ends, which lost 0 bases and 8 bases, there was a span of 7 bases. The CDR3 DNA reads as TGTGCCAGCAGTTTAGCAGGGACCGAAAAACTGTTTTTT. This translates into CASSLAGTEKLFF.

The chain links TRBV7-2 to TRBJ2-1, with 9 bases aligning to TRBD2. With 5 bases clipped from V and 8 bases from J, the junction kept 7 bases outside the gene matches. The CDR3 runs to 14 residues. The V gene's germline CDR1 is SGHTA and CDR2 FQGNSA. CDR3 DNA sequence: TGTGCCAGCAGCCCCCGGCGGGGGGGCTATGAGCAGTTCTTC. Translating it yields CASSPRRGGYEQFF.

The chain uses TRBV6-5 and TRBJ2-3; TRBD2 matches 9 bases. The ends lost 2 bases at V and 0 bases at J; junction bases unmatched: 3. Germline CDR1 and CDR2: MNHEY and SVGAGI. This CDR3 region has 16 residues. This chain's CDR3 is CASSYLTSGSTDTQYF. CDR3 bases: TGTGCCAGCAGTTACCTGACTAGCGGAAGCACAGATACGCAGTATTTT.

The chain couples TRBV11-2 to TRBJ2-7, with no clear D. Germline V gene sequence: CDR1 SGHAT, CDR2 FQNNGV. The V gene lost 1 base and the J gene lost 2 bases, with 9 bases spanning the gap. The CDR3 loop spans 14 amino acids. CDR3 region: CASSLGTGPYEQYF. In nucleotides, the CDR3 is TGTGCCAGCAGCTTAGGTACTGGTCCCTACGAGCAGTACTTC.

The chain combines TRBV28 with TRBJ2-1, with TRBD2 identical over 7 bases. The CDR3 sequence is 15 residues long. With 7 bases clipped from V and 3 bases from J, the junction kept 9 bases outside the gene matches. The germline CDR1 and CDR2 sequences are MDHEN and SYDVKM. As DNA, the CDR3 is TGTGCCAGCACCTCGCCCAGCGGGGACTACAATGAGCAGTTCTTC. Amino acid sequence: CASTSPSGDYNEQFF.

The CDR3 bases are TGCAGCGCTGGGGACAGTCAAGCTTTCTTT. Residues: CSAGDSQAFF. The V and J genes are TRBV29-1 and TRBJ1-1, with 7 bases lining up with TRBD1. Germline V gene sequence: CDR1 SQVTM, CDR2 ANQGSEA. The CDR3 length is 10 residues. The J segment lost 9 bases and the V segment lost 7 bases, leaving 5 bases of the junction unmatched.